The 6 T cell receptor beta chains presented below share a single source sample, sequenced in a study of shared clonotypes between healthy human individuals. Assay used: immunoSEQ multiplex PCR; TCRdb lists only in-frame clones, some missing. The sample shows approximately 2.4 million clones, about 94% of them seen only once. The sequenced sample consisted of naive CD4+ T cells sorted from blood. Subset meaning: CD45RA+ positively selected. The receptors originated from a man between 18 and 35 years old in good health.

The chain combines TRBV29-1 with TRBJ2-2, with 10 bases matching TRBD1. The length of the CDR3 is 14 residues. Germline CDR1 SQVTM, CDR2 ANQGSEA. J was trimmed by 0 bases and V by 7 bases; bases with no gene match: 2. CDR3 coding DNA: TGCAGCGCCGGACAGGGGGCGAACACCGGGGAGCTGTTTTTT. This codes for CSAGQGANTGELFF.

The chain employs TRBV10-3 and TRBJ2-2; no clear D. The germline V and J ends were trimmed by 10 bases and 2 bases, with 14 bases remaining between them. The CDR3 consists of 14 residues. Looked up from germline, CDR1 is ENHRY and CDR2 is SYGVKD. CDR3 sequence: CATAVTENTGELFF. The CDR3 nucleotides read TGTGCCACCGCGGTTACAGAAAACACCGGGGAGCTGTTTTTT.

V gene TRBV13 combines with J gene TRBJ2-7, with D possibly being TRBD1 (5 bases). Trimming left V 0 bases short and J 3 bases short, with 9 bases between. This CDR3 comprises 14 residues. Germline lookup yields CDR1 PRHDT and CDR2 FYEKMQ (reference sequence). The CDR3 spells CASSLGLGDYEQYF. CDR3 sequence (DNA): TGTGCCAGCAGCTTAGGCTTAGGGGACTACGAGCAGTACTTC.

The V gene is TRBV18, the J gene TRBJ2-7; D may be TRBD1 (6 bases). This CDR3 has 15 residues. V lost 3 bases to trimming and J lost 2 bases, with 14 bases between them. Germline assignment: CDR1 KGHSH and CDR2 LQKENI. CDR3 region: CASSPGPGQAYEQYF. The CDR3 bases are TGTGCCAGCTCACCGGGTCCGGGACAAGCCTACGAGCAGTACTTC.

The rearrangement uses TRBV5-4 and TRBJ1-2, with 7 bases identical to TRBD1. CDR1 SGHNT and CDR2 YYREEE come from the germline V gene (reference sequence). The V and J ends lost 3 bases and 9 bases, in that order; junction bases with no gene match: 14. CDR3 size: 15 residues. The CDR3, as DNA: TGTGCCAGCAGCTCGGAAGGGGGCCGGATTCACAGCTACACCTTC. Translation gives CASSSEGGRIHSYTF.

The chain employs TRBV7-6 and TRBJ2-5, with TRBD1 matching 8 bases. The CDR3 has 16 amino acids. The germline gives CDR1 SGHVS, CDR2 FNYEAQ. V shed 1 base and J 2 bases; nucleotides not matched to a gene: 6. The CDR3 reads CASSLGWTGTQETQYF. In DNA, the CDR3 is TGTGCCAGCAGCTTAGGGTGGACAGGGACTCAAGAGACCCAGTACTTC.